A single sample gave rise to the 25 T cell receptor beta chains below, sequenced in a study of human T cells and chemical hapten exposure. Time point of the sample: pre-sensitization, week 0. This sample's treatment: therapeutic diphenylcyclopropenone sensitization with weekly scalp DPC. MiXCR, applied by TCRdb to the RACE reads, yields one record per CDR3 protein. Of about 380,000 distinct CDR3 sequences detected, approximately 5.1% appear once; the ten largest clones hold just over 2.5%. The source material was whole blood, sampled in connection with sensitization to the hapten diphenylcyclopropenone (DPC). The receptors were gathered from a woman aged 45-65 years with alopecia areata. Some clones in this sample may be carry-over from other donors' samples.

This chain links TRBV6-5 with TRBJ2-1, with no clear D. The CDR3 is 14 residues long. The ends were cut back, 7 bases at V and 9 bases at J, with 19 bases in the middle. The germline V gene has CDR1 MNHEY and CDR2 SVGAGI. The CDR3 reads CASTIGSLPGEQFF. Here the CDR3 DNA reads TGTGCCAGCACTATCGGGTCCCTTCCCGGTGAGCAGTTCTTC.

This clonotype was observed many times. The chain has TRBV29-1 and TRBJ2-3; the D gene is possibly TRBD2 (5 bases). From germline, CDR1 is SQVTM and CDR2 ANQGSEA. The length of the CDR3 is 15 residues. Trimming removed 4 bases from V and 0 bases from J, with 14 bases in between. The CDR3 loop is CSVGGIASSTDTQYF. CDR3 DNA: TGCAGCGTTGGTGGCATAGCGAGTAGCACAGATACGCAGTATTTT.

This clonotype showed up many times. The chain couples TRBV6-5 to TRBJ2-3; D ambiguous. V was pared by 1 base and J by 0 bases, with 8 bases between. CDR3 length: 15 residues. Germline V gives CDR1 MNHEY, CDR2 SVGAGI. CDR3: CASSYYGTSTDTQYF. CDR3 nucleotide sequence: TGTGCCAGCAGTTACTACGGAACTAGCACAGATACGCAGTATTTT.

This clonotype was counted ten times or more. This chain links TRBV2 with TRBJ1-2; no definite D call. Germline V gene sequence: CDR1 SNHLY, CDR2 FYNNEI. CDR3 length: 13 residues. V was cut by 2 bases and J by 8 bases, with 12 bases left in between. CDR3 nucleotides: TGTGCCAGCAGTGAAAGGGAGATGGAAGGCTACACCTTC. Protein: CASSEREMEGYTF.

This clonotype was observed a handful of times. This CDR3 reads CASSGTALNTEAFF. CDR3 DNA: TGTGCCAGCAGCGGGACGGCCCTGAACACTGAAGCTTTCTTT. This chain connects TRBV25-1 to TRBJ1-1, with D possibly being TRBD1 (5 bases). From germline, CDR1 is MGHDK and CDR2 SYGVNS. V dropped 6 bases and J dropped 0 bases, with 11 bases sitting between them. The CDR3 is made up of 14 amino acids. Full variable domain (outside the CDR3, taken from reference TRBV25-1 and TRBJ1-1): EADIYQTPRYLVIGTGKKITLECSQTMGHDKMYWYQQDPGMELHLIHYSYGVNSTEKGDLSSESTVSRIRTEHFPLTLESARPSHTSQYLCASSGTALNTEAFFGQGTRLTVV.

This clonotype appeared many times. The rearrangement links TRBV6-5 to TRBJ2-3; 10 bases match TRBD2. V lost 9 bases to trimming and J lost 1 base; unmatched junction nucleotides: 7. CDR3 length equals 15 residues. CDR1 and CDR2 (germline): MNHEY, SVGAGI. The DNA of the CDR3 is TGTGCCAGTTACTCCGGGACTAGCGGCACAGATACGCAGTATTTT. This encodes CASYSGTSGTDTQYF.

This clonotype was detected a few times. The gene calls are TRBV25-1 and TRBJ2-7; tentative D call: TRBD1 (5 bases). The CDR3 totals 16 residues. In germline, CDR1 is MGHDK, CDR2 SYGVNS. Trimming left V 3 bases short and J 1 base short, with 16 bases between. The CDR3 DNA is TGTGCCAGCAGTGAGCTAGGGGTCCCAGGTTCCTACGAGCAGTACTTC. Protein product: CASSELGVPGSYEQYF.

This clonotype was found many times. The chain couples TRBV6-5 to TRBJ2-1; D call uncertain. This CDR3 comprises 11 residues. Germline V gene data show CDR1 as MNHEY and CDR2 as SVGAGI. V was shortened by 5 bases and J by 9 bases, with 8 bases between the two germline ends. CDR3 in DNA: TGTGCCAGCAGTCTCGGCACTGAGCAGTTCTTC. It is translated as CASSLGTEQFF.

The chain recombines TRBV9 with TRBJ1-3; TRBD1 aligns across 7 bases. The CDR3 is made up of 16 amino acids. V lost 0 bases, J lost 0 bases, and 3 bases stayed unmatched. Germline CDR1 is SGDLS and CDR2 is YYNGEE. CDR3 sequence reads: CASSVEGTVSGNTIYF. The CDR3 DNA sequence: TGTGCCAGCAGCGTAGAGGGGACAGTCTCTGGAAACACCATATATTTT.

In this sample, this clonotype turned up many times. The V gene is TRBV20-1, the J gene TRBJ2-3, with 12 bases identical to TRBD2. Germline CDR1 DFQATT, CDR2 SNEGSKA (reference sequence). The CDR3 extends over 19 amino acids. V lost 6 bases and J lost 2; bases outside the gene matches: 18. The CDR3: CSAPVGASGRAQDTDTQYF. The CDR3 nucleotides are TGCAGTGCCCCCGTCGGGGCTAGCGGGAGGGCCCAAGACACAGATACGCAGTATTTT.

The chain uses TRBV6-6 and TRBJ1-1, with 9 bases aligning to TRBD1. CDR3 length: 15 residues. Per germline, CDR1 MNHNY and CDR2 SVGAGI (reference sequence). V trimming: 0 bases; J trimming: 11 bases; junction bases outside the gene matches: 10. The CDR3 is CASSYSIRTGGAAFF. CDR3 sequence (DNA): TGTGCCAGCAGTTACTCGATCCGTACAGGGGGCGCGGCTTTCTTT.

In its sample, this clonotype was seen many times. This chain's CDR3 is CSARDLGGADTQYF. As DNA, the CDR3 is TGCAGTGCTAGAGATCTTGGGGGGGCAGATACGCAGTATTTT. The genes are TRBV20-1 and TRBJ2-3, with 7 bases that match TRBD2. There are 14 residues in the CDR3. Germline CDR1 is DFQATT and CDR2 is SNEGSKA (reference sequence). V gave up 0 bases and J gave up 4 bases; unmatched junction bases: 4.

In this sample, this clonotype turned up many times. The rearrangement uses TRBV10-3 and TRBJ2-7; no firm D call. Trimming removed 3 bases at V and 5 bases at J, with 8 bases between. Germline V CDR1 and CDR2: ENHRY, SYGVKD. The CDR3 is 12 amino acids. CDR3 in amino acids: CAISDKSHEQYF. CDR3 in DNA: TGTGCCATCAGTGATAAGAGTCACGAGCAGTACTTC.

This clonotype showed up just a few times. CDR3 nucleotides: TGTGCCAGCACCTTCGCAGGGGGAGGCTCCTATAATTCACCCCTCCACTTT. Its protein product is CASTFAGGGSYNSPLHF. The V call is TRBV12-3 or TRBV12-4, the J call TRBJ1-6; 7 positions match TRBD1. This CDR3 has 17 residues. V trimming: 7 bases; J trimming: 0 bases; junction bases outside the gene matches: 9.

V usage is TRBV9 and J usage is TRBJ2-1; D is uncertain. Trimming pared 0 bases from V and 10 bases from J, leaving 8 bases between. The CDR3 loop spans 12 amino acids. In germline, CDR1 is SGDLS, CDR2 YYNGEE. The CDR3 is CASSVGKEEQFF. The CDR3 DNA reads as TGTGCCAGCAGCGTAGGAAAGGAGGAGCAGTTCTTC.

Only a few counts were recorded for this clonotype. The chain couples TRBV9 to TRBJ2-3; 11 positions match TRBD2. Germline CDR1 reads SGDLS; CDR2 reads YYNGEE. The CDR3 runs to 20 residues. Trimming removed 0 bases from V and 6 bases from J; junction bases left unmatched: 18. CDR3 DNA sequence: TGTGCCAGCAGCGTAGCTGTTAGCGGGAGGGCCGGAGCCACCCACGATACGCAGTATTTT. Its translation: CASSVAVSGRAGATHDTQYF.

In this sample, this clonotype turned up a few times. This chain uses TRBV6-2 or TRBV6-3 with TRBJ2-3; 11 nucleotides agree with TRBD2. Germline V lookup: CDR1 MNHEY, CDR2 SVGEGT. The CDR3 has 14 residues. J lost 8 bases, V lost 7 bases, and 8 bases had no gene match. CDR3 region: CASTVAGGAGTQYF. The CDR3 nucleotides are TGTGCCAGCACCGTAGCGGGAGGGGCTGGTACGCAGTATTTT.

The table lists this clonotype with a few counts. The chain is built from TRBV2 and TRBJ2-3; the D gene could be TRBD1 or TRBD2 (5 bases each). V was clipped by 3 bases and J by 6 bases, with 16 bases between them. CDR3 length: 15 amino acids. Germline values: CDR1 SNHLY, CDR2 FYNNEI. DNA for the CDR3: TGTGCCAGCAGTGATCCTGGGGCTAGCAGGGATACGCAGTATTTT. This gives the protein CASSDPGASRDTQYF.

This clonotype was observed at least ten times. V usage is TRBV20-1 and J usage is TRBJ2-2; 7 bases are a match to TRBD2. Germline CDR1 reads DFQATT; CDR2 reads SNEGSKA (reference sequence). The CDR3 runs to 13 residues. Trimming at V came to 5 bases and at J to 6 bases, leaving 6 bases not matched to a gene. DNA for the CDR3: TGCAGTGCTCGCGGGAGCGGCGCCGGGGAGCTGTTTTTT. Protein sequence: CSARGSGAGELFF.

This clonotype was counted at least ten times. The CDR3 sequence: CASTQGATDTQYF. CDR3 coding DNA: TGTGCCAGCACCCAGGGGGCCACAGATACGCAGTATTTT. This chain links TRBV5-6 with TRBJ2-3; 8 bases agree with TRBD1. Germline assignment: CDR1 SGHDT and CDR2 YYEEEE. With 6 bases clipped from V and 2 bases from J, the junction kept 2 bases outside the gene matches. The CDR3 totals 13 residues.

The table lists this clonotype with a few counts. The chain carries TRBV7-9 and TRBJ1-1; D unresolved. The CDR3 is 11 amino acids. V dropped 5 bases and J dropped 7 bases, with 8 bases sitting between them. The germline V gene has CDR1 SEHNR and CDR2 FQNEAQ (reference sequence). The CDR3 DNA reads TGTGCCAGCAGCCTCCGGATTGAAGCTTTCTTT. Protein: CASSLRIEAFF.

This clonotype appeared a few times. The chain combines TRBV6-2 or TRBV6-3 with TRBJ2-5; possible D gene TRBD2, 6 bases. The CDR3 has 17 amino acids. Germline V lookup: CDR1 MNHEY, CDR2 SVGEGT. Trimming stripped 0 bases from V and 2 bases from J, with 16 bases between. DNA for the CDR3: TGTGCCAGCAGTTACTCCCCGGGGGTAGCGCTTCAAGAGACCCAGTACTTC. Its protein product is CASSYSPGVALQETQYF.

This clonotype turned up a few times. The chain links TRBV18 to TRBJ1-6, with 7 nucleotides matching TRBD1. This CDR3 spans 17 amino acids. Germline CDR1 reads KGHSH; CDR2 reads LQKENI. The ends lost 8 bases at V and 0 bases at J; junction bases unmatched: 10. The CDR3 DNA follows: TGTGCCAGCCCGGACAGGTCGTTGAGCTCCTATAATTCACCCCTCCACTTT. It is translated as CASPDRSLSSYNSPLHF.

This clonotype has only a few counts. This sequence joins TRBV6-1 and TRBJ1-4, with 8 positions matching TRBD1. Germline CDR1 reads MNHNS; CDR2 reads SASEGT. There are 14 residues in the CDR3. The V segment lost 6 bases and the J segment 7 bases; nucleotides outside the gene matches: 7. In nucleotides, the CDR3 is TGTGCCAGCAGCCCACAGGGACAGGCTGAAAAACTGTTTTTT. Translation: CASSPQGQAEKLFF.

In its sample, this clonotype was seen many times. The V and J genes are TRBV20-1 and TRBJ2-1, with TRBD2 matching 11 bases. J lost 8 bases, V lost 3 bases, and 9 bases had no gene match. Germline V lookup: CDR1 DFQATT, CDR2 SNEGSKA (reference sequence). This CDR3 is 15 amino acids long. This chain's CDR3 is CSARGELAGVDEQFF. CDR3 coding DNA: TGCAGTGCTAGGGGAGAACTAGCGGGAGTTGATGAGCAGTTCTTC.